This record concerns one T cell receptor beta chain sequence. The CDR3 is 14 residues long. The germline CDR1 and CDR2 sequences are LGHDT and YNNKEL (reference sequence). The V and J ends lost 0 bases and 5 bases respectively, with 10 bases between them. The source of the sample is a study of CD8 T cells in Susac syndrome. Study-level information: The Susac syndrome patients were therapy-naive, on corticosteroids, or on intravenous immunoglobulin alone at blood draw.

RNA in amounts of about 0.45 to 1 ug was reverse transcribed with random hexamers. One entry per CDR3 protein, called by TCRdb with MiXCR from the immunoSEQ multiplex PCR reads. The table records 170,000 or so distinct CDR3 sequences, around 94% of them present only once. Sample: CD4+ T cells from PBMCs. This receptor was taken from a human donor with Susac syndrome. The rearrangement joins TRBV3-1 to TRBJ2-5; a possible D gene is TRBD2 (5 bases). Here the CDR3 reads CASSQDLREETQYF. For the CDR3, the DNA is TGTGCCAGCAGCCAAGATTTGAGGGAGGAGACCCAGTACTTC.